The clone carrying this TCR beta chain has a count of ten or more. Its target is unknown. CDR3 of TCR beta was amplified from genomic DNA via a two-round multiplex PCR. Primers targeting each individual TRBV and TRBJ gene were applied in first-round PCR. MiXCR, run by TCRdb on the multiplex PCR reads, gives a single entry per CDR3 protein. The data contain around 51,000 distinct CDR3 sequences, approximately 35% of them singletons. This entry comes from a study of prognosis after radiotherapy for stage I lung cancer. Study-wide context: The tumors were adenocarcinoma in around 12 patients (squamous cell carcinoma in about seven). General observations from the study: Stereotactic body radiation therapy was followed by a fall in unique TCR clone counts, with a median of around 10,000 versus 6,900. Patients without metastases reportedly showed TRBV and TRBJ gene usage unlike that of patients with metastases.

Between the trimmed V and J ends, which lost 8 bases and 2 bases, there was a span of 12 bases. The CDR3 extends over 13 amino acids. This clonotype was obtained from a donor of 50 years or more with non-small cell lung cancer. The J gene is TRBJ1-1, the V gene TRBV12-3 or TRBV12-4; the D is unclear. The material sequenced was PBMCs, taken before or after stereotactic body radiation therapy (not recorded which). This chain's CDR3 is CASRGGINTEAFF. The CDR3 region has the DNA TGTGCCAGCCGCGGTGGCATCAACACTGAAGCTTTCTTT.